The 6 T cell receptor beta chains reported below all come from one sample, sequenced in a study of blood T cell repertoires in COVID-19. The data were produced by immunoSEQ multiplex PCR, yet TCRdb's version contains in-frame clones alone and is incomplete. The sample shows about 110,000 clones, roughly 87% of them seen only once. Sequencing was carried out using peripheral blood. Receptors originate from a human donor in a cohort sampled during active COVID-19.

The chain is built from TRBV19 and TRBJ1-2, with D possibly TRBD1 on 5 matching bases. The CDR3 loop spans 15 amino acids. CDR1 is LNHDA and CDR2 is SQIVND in the germline V gene (reference sequence). Trimming pared 0 bases from V and 6 bases from J, leaving 14 bases between. In nucleotides, the CDR3 is TGTGCCAGTAGTATAGATCGAACGGGGGGTCATGGCTACACCTTC. Residues: CASSIDRTGGHGYTF. Full variable domain (rest looked up from reference TRBV19 and TRBJ1-2): DGGITQSPKYLFRKEGQNVTLSCEQNLNHDAMYWYRQDPGQGLRLIYYSQIVNDFQKGDIAEGYSVSREKKESFPLTVTSAQKNPTAFYLCASSIDRTGGHGYTFGSGTRLTVV.

The rearrangement joins TRBV12-3 or TRBV12-4 to TRBJ2-2; D is uncertain. CDR3 length: 12 residues. The ends were cut back, 3 bases at V and 6 bases at J, with 5 bases in the middle. The CDR3 DNA is TGTGCCAGCAGTTTTATCCCCGGGGAGCTGTTTTTT. It translates to CASSFIPGELFF.

The V gene is TRBV7-2, the J gene TRBJ1-6; D remains unclear. Germline CDR1 reads SGHTA; CDR2 reads FQGNSA. The V and J ends lost 5 bases and 10 bases respectively, with 12 bases between them. This CDR3 has 13 amino acids. The chain's CDR3 is CASSATPESPLHF. For the CDR3, the DNA is TGTGCCAGCAGCGCAACCCCAGAATCACCCCTCCACTTT. Full variable domain (remainder filled in from reference TRBV7-2 and TRBJ1-6): GAGVSQSPSNKVTEKGKDVELRCDPISGHTALYWYRQSLGQGLEFLIYFQGNSAPDKSGLPSDRFSAERTGGSVSTLTIQRTQQEDSAVYLCASSATPESPLHFGNGTRLTVT.

The V gene is TRBV2, the J gene TRBJ1-1, with a possible D match to TRBD1 (6 bases). The V gene lost 5 bases and the J gene lost 4 bases, with 11 bases spanning the gap. Per germline, CDR1 SNHLY and CDR2 FYNNEI. This CDR3 comprises 13 residues. CDR3 coding DNA: TGTGCCAGCAGTCTACAGGGAAGCACTGAAGCTTTCTTT. Translation: CASSLQGSTEAFF.

The rearrangement links TRBV7-9 to TRBJ1-4; a weak D match, TRBD1 (5 bases). CDR1 is SEHNR and CDR2 is FQNEAQ in the germline V gene (reference sequence). V was clipped by 4 bases and J by 0 bases, with 15 bases between them. This CDR3 comprises 17 residues. The DNA of the CDR3 is TGTGCCAGCAGCTCCCCAGTTGGGGGGACAACTAATGAAAAACTGTTTTTT. It yields the protein CASSSPVGGTTNEKLFF.

The rearrangement uses TRBV5-1 and TRBJ1-1; tentative D call: TRBD1 (6 bases). Trimming removed 9 bases at V and 1 base at J, with 13 bases between. Germline V gene sequence: CDR1 SGHRS, CDR2 YFSETQ. The CDR3 spans 13 residues. The DNA for the CDR3 is TGCGCCACCATGACAGGTCCGAACACTGAAGCTTTCTTT. This codes for CATMTGPNTEAFF.